The sample holds many counts of the clone carrying this T cell receptor (beta chain). This sample was included in a study of T cells in Graves' hyperthyroidism and ophthalmopathy. Authors of the study amplified TCR beta CDR3 regions from RNA transcripts. When the TCR CDR3 underwent first-round RT-PCR, the HTBI primer set was used. One entry per CDR3 protein results from TCRdb running MiXCR on the multiplex PCR reads. Of roughly 500,000 distinct CDR3 sequences listed, over 45% were seen once; the top ten hold 35% to 50%. Germline V lookup: CDR1 DFQATT, CDR2 SNEGSKA (reference sequence). CDR3 length: 15 amino acids. V was clipped by 7 bases and J by 6 bases; unmatched bases: 18.

This sequence was found in an adult woman with Graves' disease, either hyperthyroidism or ophthalmopathy (not recorded which). Sequenced material: peripheral blood or thyroid tissue (not recorded which). The chain recombines TRBV20-1 with TRBJ2-7; TRBD2 matches at 7 bases. DNA of the CDR3: TGCAGTGTAGGGGCGTGGCCGGCTGGGGGGGTCGAGCAGTACTTC. This sequence encodes CSVGAWPAGGVEQYF.